This T cell receptor beta chain was retrieved from a study of T cells expressing NK-cell markers. Study conclusions and caveats: HCMV specificity of the expanded NKG2C+ T cell clones stayed unclear.

After re-calling the 5' RACE reads, TCRdb lists one entry per CDR3 protein, DNA absent. The sample has 550,000 or so distinct CDR3 sequences. Germline CDR1 reads KGHDR; CDR2 reads SFDVKD. The CDR3 extends over 16 amino acids. Regarding this clonotype: Antigen unknown.

The sequence was collected from a man between 18 and 35 years old in good health. The sequenced material came from blood T cells: a sorted CD56 or NKG2C T cell subset, CD4+ or CD8+ T cells, or bulk PBMC T cells (not recorded which). The chain employs TRBV24-1 and TRBJ1-2; absent DNA, TCRdb's TRBD1 call cannot be checked. This CDR3 is CATSESGTANNYGYTF.